The clone carrying this T cell receptor (beta chain) was seen repeatedly, ten times or more. Amplification yielded TCR beta CDR3 regions, with RNA transcripts as the source. RT-PCR in the first round (using the HTBI primer set) targeted the TCR CDR3. TCRdb recomputed calls from the multiplex PCR reads with MiXCR, one row per CDR3 protein. The data show about 500,000 distinct CDR3 sequences, with under 15% seen just once and over 15% held by the top ten. This record comes from a study of T cells in Graves' hyperthyroidism and ophthalmopathy. Patients were excluded because of uncontrolled infection, other autoimmune disease, pregnancy or lactation. The origin of this receptor is a woman aged 18-30 years with Graves' hyperthyroidism. Sequenced: blood.

The CDR3 here is CASSYRDTSTPLHF. The CDR3 bases are TGTGCCAGCAGTTACCGGGACACGTCTACACCCCTCCACTTT. V is TRBV6-5 and J is TRBJ1-6; D is perhaps TRBD1 (6 bases). The CDR3 has 14 residues. Germline V gene sequence: CDR1 MNHEY, CDR2 SVGAGI. Trimming left V 2 bases short and J 11 bases short, with 13 bases between.